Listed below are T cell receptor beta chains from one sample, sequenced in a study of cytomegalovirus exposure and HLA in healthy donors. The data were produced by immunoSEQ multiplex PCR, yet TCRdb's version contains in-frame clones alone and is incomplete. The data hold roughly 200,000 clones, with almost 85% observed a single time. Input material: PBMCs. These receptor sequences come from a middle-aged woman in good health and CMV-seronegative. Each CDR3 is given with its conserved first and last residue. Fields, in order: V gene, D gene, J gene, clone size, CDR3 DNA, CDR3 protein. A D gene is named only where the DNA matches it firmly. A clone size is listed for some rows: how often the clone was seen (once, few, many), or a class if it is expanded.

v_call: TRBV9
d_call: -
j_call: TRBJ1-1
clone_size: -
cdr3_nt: TGTGCCAGCAGCGTAGGCCCGGGAATGAACACTGAAGCTTTCTTT
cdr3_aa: CASSVGPGMNTEAFF

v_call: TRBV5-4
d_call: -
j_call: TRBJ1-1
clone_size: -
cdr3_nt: TGTGCCAGCAGCTTGCCAGGAATGAACACTGAAGCTTTCTTT
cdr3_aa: CASSLPGMNTEAFF

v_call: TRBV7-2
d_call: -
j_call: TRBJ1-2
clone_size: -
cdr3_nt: TGTGCCAGCAGCTCCCCGGGACACCTCTATGGCTACACCTTC
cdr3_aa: CASSSPGHLYGYTF

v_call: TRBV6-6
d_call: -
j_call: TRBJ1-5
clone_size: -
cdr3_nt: TGTGCCAGCAGTTACAGGGAGTGGGGCAATCAGCCCCAGCATTTT
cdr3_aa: CASSYREWGNQPQHF

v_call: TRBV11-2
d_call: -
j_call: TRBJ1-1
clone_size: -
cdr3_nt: TGTGCCAGCAGCTACCTCGTAGGGGGGAACACTGAAGCTTTCTTT
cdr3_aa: CASSYLVGGNTEAFF

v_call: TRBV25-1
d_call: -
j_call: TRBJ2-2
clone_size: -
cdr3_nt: TGTGCCAGCAGTCAAACGGTTACCGGGGAGCTGTTTTTT
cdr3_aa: CASSQTVTGELFF

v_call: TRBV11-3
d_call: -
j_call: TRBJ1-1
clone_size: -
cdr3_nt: TGTGCCAGCAGCTTAGGACAGGCGAACACTGAAGCTTTCTTT
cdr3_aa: CASSLGQANTEAFF

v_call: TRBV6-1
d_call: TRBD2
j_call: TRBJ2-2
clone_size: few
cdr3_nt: TGTGCCAGCAGTGAACCCGGGACTAGCGGGGAGCTGTTTTTT
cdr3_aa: CASSEPGTSGELFF

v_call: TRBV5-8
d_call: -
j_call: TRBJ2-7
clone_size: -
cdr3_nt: TGTGCCAGCAGCTTGACATGCGAGCAGTACTTC
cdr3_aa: CASSLTCEQYF

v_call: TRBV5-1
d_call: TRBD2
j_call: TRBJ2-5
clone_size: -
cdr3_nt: TGCGCCAGCAGCTTACTAGCGGGGGGGTTTGGTCAAGAGACCCAGTACTTC
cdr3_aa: CASSLLAGGFGQETQYF

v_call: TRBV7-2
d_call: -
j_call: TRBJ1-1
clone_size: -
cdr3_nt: TGTGCCAGCAGTTTGGGGAACAGGGTTGAAAAATCTTTCTTT
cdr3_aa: CASSLGNRVEKSFF

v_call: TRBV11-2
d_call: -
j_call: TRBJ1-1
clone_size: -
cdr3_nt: TGTGCCAGCAGCTTTACCGGGGACACTGAAGCTTTCTTT
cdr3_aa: CASSFTGDTEAFF

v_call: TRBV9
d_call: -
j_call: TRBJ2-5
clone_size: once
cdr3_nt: TGTGCCAGCAGCGTAGAGGGGGGGCGGGGGCCACAAGAGACCCAGTACTTC
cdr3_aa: CASSVEGGRGPQETQYF

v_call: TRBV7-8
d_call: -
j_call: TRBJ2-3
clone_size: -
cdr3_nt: TGTGCCAGCAGCCCAAGCGGAAGCACAGATACGCAGTATTTT
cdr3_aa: CASSPSGSTDTQYF

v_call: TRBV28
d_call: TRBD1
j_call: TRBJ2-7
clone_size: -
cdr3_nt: TGTGCCAGCAGTTTGGGGACAGACCCCTACGAGCAGTACTTC
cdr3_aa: CASSLGTDPYEQYF